This T cell receptor beta chain was obtained from a study of post-analysis software for immune sequencing data. This clonotype was recorded a few times. What it recognizes is unknown. Study-level points and caveats: In patients, TRBV5-6, TRBV5-1 and TRBV20-1 belonged to roughly 5 TRBV segments found more frequently than in controls.

Trimming pared 3 bases from V and 5 bases from J, leaving 16 bases between. In germline, CDR1 is DFQATT, CDR2 SNEGSKA (reference sequence). CDR3 size: 14 residues. Presence of unique molecular identifiers characterized the TCR beta cDNA libraries. TCRdb re-called the PCR reads through MiXCR, storing one row per CDR3 protein. The sample yields about 430,000 distinct CDR3 sequences, less than 40% seen once. This chain links TRBV20-1 with TRBJ2-5; tentatively, D is TRBD2 (5 bases). The sequencing sample was made of blood. The TCR comes from a girl aged 2 to 10 with multiple sclerosis. The CDR3 sequence is CSASKWERKETQYF. The CDR3 nucleotides are TGCAGTGCTAGCAAGTGGGAGCGGAAGGAGACCCAGTACTTC.